This T cell receptor beta chain was sequenced during a study of T-cell reconstitution after alpha-beta-depleted transplantation in children. In this sample, this clonotype turned up many times. A library of TCRbeta sequences, prepared with unique molecular identifiers, was generated. Each CDR3 protein gets one entry after TCRdb re-called the PCR reads with MiXCR. The table lists some 400,000 distinct CDR3 sequences, approximately 20% of them singletons, with about 3.8% in the top ten. The CDR3 runs 16 residues. Germline V lookup: CDR1 SGDLS, CDR2 YYNGEE. The ends were cut back, 3 bases at V and 0 bases at J, with 14 bases in the middle.

The origin of this receptor is a human donor who donated a stem cell graft to a child with acute myeloid leukemia. The chain employs TRBV9 and TRBJ2-3; D gene unclear. The material sequenced was PBMCs from the stem cell graft donor, taken from the stem cell graft. The CDR3 DNA reads TGTGCCAGCAGCGCCCTTTCCCTCAAAAGCACAGATACGCAGTATTTT. As protein: CASSALSLKSTDTQYF.